This TCR beta chain was obtained from a study of shared clonotypes between healthy human individuals. Study-level information: CD4 naive and memory got three plates each, CD8 naive two, CD8 memory one. General observations from the study: As a rule, naive subsets had a larger estimated richness than memory subsets. Sharing of clonotypes among donors was expected to vary with sequencing depth.

Turning to this clone: Its cognate antigen is unknown.

Here immunoSEQ multiplex PCR was the method, and the copy in TCRdb shows in-frame clones only, minus some. The profile shows more than 550,000 clones, 90% of them singletons. CD8 memory merged CD45RO+ cells and CCR7-negative CD45RA+ TemRA cells into one population. This sequence originates from a man aged 18-30 years in good health. Some clones in this sample may be carry-over from other donors' samples. What was sequenced was memory CD8+ T cells from PBMCs. Subset indicated: CD45RO+ cells pooled with CCR7-negative TemRA cells.

CDR3 region: CASRDHHLSSYEQYF. Here the CDR3 DNA reads TGTGCCAGCAGAGACCACCACTTGAGCTCCTACGAGCAGTACTTC. The J gene is TRBJ2-7, the V gene TRBV28; the D is unclear. The germline CDR1 and CDR2 sequences are MDHEN and SYDVKM. The CDR3 sequence is 15 residues long. Deletions cut 6 bases from V and 0 bases from J, with 15 bases between.